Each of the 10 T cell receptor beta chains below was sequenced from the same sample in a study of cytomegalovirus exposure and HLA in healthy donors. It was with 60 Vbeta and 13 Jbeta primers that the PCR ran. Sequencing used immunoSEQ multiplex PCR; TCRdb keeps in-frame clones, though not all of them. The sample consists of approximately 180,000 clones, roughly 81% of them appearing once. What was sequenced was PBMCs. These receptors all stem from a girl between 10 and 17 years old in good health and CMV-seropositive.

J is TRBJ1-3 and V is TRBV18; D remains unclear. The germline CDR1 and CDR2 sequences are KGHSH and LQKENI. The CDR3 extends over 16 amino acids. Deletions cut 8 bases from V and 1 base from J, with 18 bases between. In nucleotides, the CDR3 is TGTGCCAGCACTGAGAGACCCAGCGGATCTGGAAACACCATATATTTT. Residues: CASTERPSGSGNTIYF.

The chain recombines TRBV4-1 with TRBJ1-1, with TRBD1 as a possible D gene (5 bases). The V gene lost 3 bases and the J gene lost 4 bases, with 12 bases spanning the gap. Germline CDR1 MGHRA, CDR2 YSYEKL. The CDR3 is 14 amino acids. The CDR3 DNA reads TGCGCCAGCAGCCACGGGGGGGGAGGCACTGAAGCTTTCTTT. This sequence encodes CASSHGGGGTEAFF.

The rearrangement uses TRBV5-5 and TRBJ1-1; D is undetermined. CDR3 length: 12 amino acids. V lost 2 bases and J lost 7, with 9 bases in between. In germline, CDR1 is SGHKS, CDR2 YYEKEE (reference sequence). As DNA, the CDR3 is TGTGCCAGCAGCTTCAGTGGACTTGAAGCTTTCTTT. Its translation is CASSFSGLEAFF.

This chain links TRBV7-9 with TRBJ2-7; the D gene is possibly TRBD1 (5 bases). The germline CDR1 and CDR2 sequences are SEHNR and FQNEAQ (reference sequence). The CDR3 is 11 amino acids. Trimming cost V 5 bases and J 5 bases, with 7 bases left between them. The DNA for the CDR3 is TGTGCCAGCAGCGGGGCGGACGAGCAGTACTTC. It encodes CASSGADEQYF.

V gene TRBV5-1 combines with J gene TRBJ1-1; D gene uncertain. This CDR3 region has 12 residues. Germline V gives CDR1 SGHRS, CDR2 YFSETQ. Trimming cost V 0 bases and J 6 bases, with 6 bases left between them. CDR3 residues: CASSLGFAEAFF. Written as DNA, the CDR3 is TGCGCCAGCAGCTTGGGTTTCGCTGAAGCTTTCTTT.

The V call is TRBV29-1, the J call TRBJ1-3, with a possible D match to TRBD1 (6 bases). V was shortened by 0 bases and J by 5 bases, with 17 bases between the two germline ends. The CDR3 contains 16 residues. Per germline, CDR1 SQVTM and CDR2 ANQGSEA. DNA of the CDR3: TGCAGCGTTGAAGAATCTACAGGGCCCCTCAGAAACACCATATATTTT. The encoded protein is CSVEESTGPLRNTIYF.

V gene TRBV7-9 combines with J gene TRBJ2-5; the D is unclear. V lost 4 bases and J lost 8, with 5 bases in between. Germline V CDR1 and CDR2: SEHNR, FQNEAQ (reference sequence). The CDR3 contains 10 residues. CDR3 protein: CASSSRTQYF. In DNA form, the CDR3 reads TGTGCCAGCAGCTCTAGAACCCAGTACTTC.

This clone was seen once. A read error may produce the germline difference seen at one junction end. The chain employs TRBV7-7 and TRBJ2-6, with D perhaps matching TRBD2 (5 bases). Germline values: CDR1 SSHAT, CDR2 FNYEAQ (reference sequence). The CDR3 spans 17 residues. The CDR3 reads CASSLDRRGSGANVLTF. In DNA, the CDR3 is TGTGCTAGCAGCTTAGACCGACGGGGCTCTGGGGCCAACGTCCTGACTTTC.

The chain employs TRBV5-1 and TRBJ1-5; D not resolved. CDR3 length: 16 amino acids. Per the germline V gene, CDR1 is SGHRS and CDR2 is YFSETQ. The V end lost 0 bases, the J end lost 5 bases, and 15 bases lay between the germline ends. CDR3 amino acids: CASSLGEGSGDQPQHF. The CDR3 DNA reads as TGCGCCAGCAGCTTGGGGGAGGGATCAGGCGATCAGCCCCAGCATTTT. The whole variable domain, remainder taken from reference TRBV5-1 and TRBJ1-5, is KAGVTQTPRYLIKTRGQQVTLSCSPISGHRSVSWYQQTPGQGLQFLFEYFSETQRNKGNFPGRFSGRQFSNSRSEMNVSTLELGDSALYLCASSLGEGSGDQPQHFGDGTRLSIL.

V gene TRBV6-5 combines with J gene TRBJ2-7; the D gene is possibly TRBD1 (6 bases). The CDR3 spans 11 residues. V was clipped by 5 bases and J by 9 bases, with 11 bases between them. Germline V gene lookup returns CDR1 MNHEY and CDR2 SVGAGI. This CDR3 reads CASSLQGAQYF. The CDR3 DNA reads TGTGCCAGCAGTCTACAGGGAGCGCAGTACTTC.